A selection of T cell receptor beta chains follows, all from one sample in a study of post-analysis software for immune sequencing data. TCRdb passed the PCR reads through MiXCR, listing each CDR3 protein once. This sample has approximately 150,000 distinct CDR3 sequences; 30% occur once, and the top ten carry approximately 1.5%. The specimen was blood. These receptors originate from a girl between 10 and 17 years old with multiple sclerosis. Both conserved end residues are part of each CDR3. The order of the fields is D gene, J gene, clone size, V gene, CDR3 DNA, CDR3 protein. A D gene is named only where the DNA matches it firmly. The size of a clone is reported for some rows only, either as once, few or many, or as a class for expanded clones.

d_gene: -
j_gene: TRBJ2-3
abundance: few
v_gene: TRBV18
CDR3nt: TGTGCCAGCTCCCCCGCGATTCCCCGGGAAACGCAGTATTTT
CDR3aa: CASSPAIPRETQYF

d_gene: TRBD1
j_gene: TRBJ2-3
abundance: -
v_gene: TRBV3-1
CDR3nt: TGTGCCAGCAGCCCCCGGGACAGAAAAGGCACAGATACGCAGTATTTT
CDR3aa: CASSPRDRKGTDTQYF

d_gene: -
j_gene: TRBJ2-2
abundance: -
v_gene: TRBV29-1
CDR3nt: TGCAGCGCCGGACAGAACACCGGGGAGCTGTTTTTT
CDR3aa: CSAGQNTGELFF

d_gene: -
j_gene: TRBJ2-5
abundance: many
v_gene: TRBV20-1
CDR3nt: TGCAGTGCTAGAGATGGGCTGTTGCAAGAGACCCAGTACTTC
CDR3aa: CSARDGLLQETQYF

d_gene: -
j_gene: TRBJ1-3
abundance: -
v_gene: TRBV10-2
CDR3nt: TGCGCCAGCAGTGACGTGACCGCTGGAAACACCATATATTTT
CDR3aa: CASSDVTAGNTIYF

d_gene: TRBD2
j_gene: TRBJ2-3
abundance: many
v_gene: TRBV12-3/TRBV12-4
CDR3nt: TGTGCCAGCCGGGCGGGAGTACACCCCACAGATACGCAGTATTTT
CDR3aa: CASRAGVHPTDTQYF

d_gene: -
j_gene: TRBJ2-3
abundance: -
v_gene: TRBV5-1
CDR3nt: TGCGCCAGCAATGCCATAGGCACAGATACGCAGTATTTT
CDR3aa: CASNAIGTDTQYF

d_gene: -
j_gene: TRBJ2-7
abundance: many
v_gene: TRBV6-2/TRBV6-3
CDR3nt: TGTGCCAGCAGTTATTCCCCCCAAGTAGGGGCGACCTACGAGCAGTACTTC
CDR3aa: CASSYSPQVGATYEQYF

d_gene: TRBD2
j_gene: TRBJ2-5
abundance: few
v_gene: TRBV3-1
CDR3nt: TGTGCCGGCAGCCAACAAAAGACTAGCGGAGAGACCCAGTACTTC
CDR3aa: CAGSQQKTSGETQYF

d_gene: TRBD1
j_gene: TRBJ2-1
abundance: many
v_gene: TRBV20-1
CDR3nt: TGCAGTGCAGGACAGGACCGAGAGCAGTTCTTC
CDR3aa: CSAGQDREQFF

d_gene: -
j_gene: TRBJ1-2
abundance: -
v_gene: TRBV5-1
CDR3nt: TGCGCCAGCACCTTCTTGACAGGACACTATGGCTACACCTTC
CDR3aa: CASTFLTGHYGYTF

d_gene: TRBD1
j_gene: TRBJ1-1
abundance: once
v_gene: TRBV29-1
CDR3nt: TGCAGCGTTGCCAGGGGGAACACTGGAGCTTTCTTT
CDR3aa: CSVARGNTGAFF

d_gene: -
j_gene: TRBJ1-6
abundance: many
v_gene: TRBV20-1
CDR3nt: TGCAGTGCCCGTCCAGGGACTAACCATTCACCCCTCCACTTT
CDR3aa: CSARPGTNHSPLHF

d_gene: -
j_gene: TRBJ2-1
abundance: many
v_gene: TRBV2
CDR3nt: TGTGCCACCACTCCTCTTAGTTACAATGAGCAGTTCTTC
CDR3aa: CATTPLSYNEQFF

d_gene: -
j_gene: TRBJ2-7
abundance: many
v_gene: TRBV5-1
CDR3nt: TGCGCCAGCAGTTTGTCTATAACGGAAGACTCCTACGAGCAGTACTTC
CDR3aa: CASSLSITEDSYEQYF

d_gene: -
j_gene: TRBJ1-5
abundance: few
v_gene: TRBV4-1
CDR3nt: TGCGCCAGCAGCCATCGCTCCGGCAATCAGCCCCAGCATTTT
CDR3aa: CASSHRSGNQPQHF

d_gene: TRBD2
j_gene: TRBJ2-3
abundance: -
v_gene: TRBV7-2
CDR3nt: TGTGCCAGCAGCCGCCTCGGACTAGCGGCGCGCACAGATACGCAGTATTTT
CDR3aa: CASSRLGLAARTDTQYF

d_gene: TRBD2
j_gene: TRBJ2-1
abundance: many
v_gene: TRBV6-1
CDR3nt: TGTGCCAGCAGTCGGGGGACTAGCGGGAGGGGGTACAATGAGCAGTTCTTC
CDR3aa: CASSRGTSGRGYNEQFF

d_gene: -
j_gene: TRBJ2-4
abundance: many
v_gene: TRBV4-1
CDR3nt: TGCGCCAGCAGCCAAGACGTCTGGCCTGCTCTAAACATTCAGTACTTC
CDR3aa: CASSQDVWPALNIQYF

d_gene: -
j_gene: TRBJ2-7
abundance: many
v_gene: TRBV4-1
CDR3nt: TGCGCCAGCAGCCTATCGGGTTACGAGCAGTACTTC
CDR3aa: CASSLSGYEQYF

d_gene: -
j_gene: TRBJ2-1
abundance: -
v_gene: TRBV19
CDR3nt: TGTGCCAGTAGTATGGCCGGCTATTGGGAGCAGTTCTTC
CDR3aa: CASSMAGYWEQFF

d_gene: TRBD1
j_gene: TRBJ2-7
abundance: -
v_gene: TRBV12-5
CDR3nt: TGTGCTAGTGGTTTGGACTGGACAGGTCCAGGGGACGAGCAGTACTTC
CDR3aa: CASGLDWTGPGDEQYF

d_gene: TRBD1
j_gene: TRBJ2-3
abundance: few
v_gene: TRBV28
CDR3nt: TGTGCCAGCAGTCCGCCCCCGGACAGGGGTGCGACAGATACGCAGTATTTT
CDR3aa: CASSPPPDRGATDTQYF

d_gene: -
j_gene: TRBJ2-1
abundance: -
v_gene: TRBV6-2/TRBV6-3
CDR3nt: TGTGCCAGCACCACGACCGAAAACAATGAGCAGTTCTTC
CDR3aa: CASTTTENNEQFF

d_gene: TRBD1
j_gene: TRBJ1-2
abundance: few
v_gene: TRBV7-3
CDR3nt: TGTGCCAGCAGCCCATCCGGGACAGAGCTTTATGGCTACACCTTC
CDR3aa: CASSPSGTELYGYTF

d_gene: TRBD1
j_gene: TRBJ2-1
abundance: -
v_gene: TRBV20-1
CDR3nt: TGCAGTGCTAGAGATGGGACAGGGGGCAACAATGAGCAGTTCTTC
CDR3aa: CSARDGTGGNNEQFF

d_gene: TRBD2
j_gene: TRBJ2-7
abundance: many
v_gene: TRBV6-1
CDR3nt: TGTGCCAGCAGTGGGGCGGGGGACCTCTACGAGCAGTACTTC
CDR3aa: CASSGAGDLYEQYF

d_gene: TRBD1
j_gene: TRBJ2-1
abundance: -
v_gene: TRBV7-6
CDR3nt: TGTGCCAGCAGCCGCGACAGGGGGCCCTACAATGAGCAGTTCTTC
CDR3aa: CASSRDRGPYNEQFF

d_gene: -
j_gene: TRBJ2-7
abundance: -
v_gene: TRBV18
CDR3nt: TGTGCCAGCTCACCTTCTACCAATTGGTACGAGCAGTACTTC
CDR3aa: CASSPSTNWYEQYF

d_gene: -
j_gene: TRBJ2-2
abundance: few
v_gene: TRBV29-1
CDR3nt: TGCAGCGTTTTCAAGTCAAACACCGGGGAGCTGTTTTTT
CDR3aa: CSVFKSNTGELFF

d_gene: -
j_gene: TRBJ1-1
abundance: -
v_gene: TRBV6-2/TRBV6-3
CDR3nt: TGTGCCAGCAGTTACCCGTGGGGTGAAGCTTTCTTT
CDR3aa: CASSYPWGEAFF

d_gene: -
j_gene: TRBJ2-2
abundance: few
v_gene: TRBV29-1
CDR3nt: TGCAGCGTTGCATCCAGGGCCGACACCGGGGAGCTGTTTTTT
CDR3aa: CSVASRADTGELFF

d_gene: -
j_gene: TRBJ1-2
abundance: -
v_gene: TRBV29-1
CDR3nt: TGCAGCGTTGAAGACTGGGGCGGCCCTGAAGGCTACACCTTC
CDR3aa: CSVEDWGGPEGYTF

d_gene: TRBD2
j_gene: TRBJ2-3
abundance: many
v_gene: TRBV12-3/TRBV12-4
CDR3nt: TGTGCCAGCAGTTTGGGGGGGAGCACTAGCACAGATACGCAGTATTTT
CDR3aa: CASSLGGSTSTDTQYF

d_gene: -
j_gene: TRBJ2-1
abundance: many
v_gene: TRBV3-1
CDR3nt: TGTGCCAGCAGCCCCACCGGAAGGCGAAATGAGCAGTTCTTC
CDR3aa: CASSPTGRRNEQFF

d_gene: -
j_gene: TRBJ1-1
abundance: few
v_gene: TRBV5-1
CDR3nt: TGCGCCAGCAGTTCCCAATCCCGGGGGGGATCCACTGAAGCTTTCTTT
CDR3aa: CASSSQSRGGSTEAFF

d_gene: -
j_gene: TRBJ1-4
abundance: -
v_gene: TRBV27
CDR3nt: TGTGCCAGCAGTTTAGGGGGGTTAAGTAATGAAAAACTGTTTTTT
CDR3aa: CASSLGGLSNEKLFF

d_gene: -
j_gene: TRBJ2-3
abundance: -
v_gene: TRBV7-2
CDR3nt: TGTGCCAGCAGCTTATGGAAAAGTTCCACAGATACGCAGTATTTT
CDR3aa: CASSLWKSSTDTQYF

d_gene: TRBD1
j_gene: TRBJ2-7
abundance: -
v_gene: TRBV20-1
CDR3nt: TGCAGTGCTAGACCAAAGACAGGGTACGAGCAGTACTTC
CDR3aa: CSARPKTGYEQYF

d_gene: TRBD2
j_gene: TRBJ2-1
abundance: many
v_gene: TRBV5-1
CDR3nt: TGCGCCAGCAGCTCCAGCGGGAGCTCCTACAATGAGCAGTTCTTC
CDR3aa: CASSSSGSSYNEQFF

d_gene: -
j_gene: TRBJ2-3
abundance: -
v_gene: TRBV24-1
CDR3nt: TGTGCCACCAGTGACCGACGGGTAATCACAGATACGCAGTATTTT
CDR3aa: CATSDRRVITDTQYF

d_gene: -
j_gene: TRBJ2-7
abundance: many
v_gene: TRBV5-6
CDR3nt: TGTGCCAGCAGCTTGGACCGGATTTCCTACGAGCAGTACTTC
CDR3aa: CASSLDRISYEQYF

d_gene: TRBD1
j_gene: TRBJ1-6
abundance: few
v_gene: TRBV7-9
CDR3nt: TGTGCCAGCAGCATGGACAGGGTCGGATCACCCCTCCACTTT
CDR3aa: CASSMDRVGSPLHF

d_gene: TRBD2
j_gene: TRBJ2-7
abundance: many
v_gene: TRBV25-1
CDR3nt: TGTGCCAGCAGTGAATTCGGGGGGATTCCCTACGAGCAGTACTTC
CDR3aa: CASSEFGGIPYEQYF

d_gene: TRBD1
j_gene: TRBJ2-1
abundance: -
v_gene: TRBV29-1
CDR3nt: TGCAGCGTCCGTGACAGGGGGCCCTACAATGAGCAGTTCTTC
CDR3aa: CSVRDRGPYNEQFF

d_gene: -
j_gene: TRBJ1-1
abundance: once
v_gene: TRBV7-9
CDR3nt: TGTACCAGCAGCCCCCGGGCCTCGAACACTGAAGCTTTCTTT
CDR3aa: CTSSPRASNTEAFF

d_gene: -
j_gene: TRBJ2-2
abundance: -
v_gene: TRBV7-3
CDR3nt: TGTGCCAGCAGCTTAATGGGACGGGGGACCGGGGAGCTGTTTTTT
CDR3aa: CASSLMGRGTGELFF

d_gene: -
j_gene: TRBJ1-1
abundance: many
v_gene: TRBV5-4
CDR3nt: TGTGCCAGCAGCCTTGGACAGTCCACTGAAGCTTTCTTT
CDR3aa: CASSLGQSTEAFF

d_gene: TRBD2
j_gene: TRBJ2-1
abundance: -
v_gene: TRBV11-2
CDR3nt: TGTGCCAGCAGCTTAGGGGGAAGCGGGACCCCCGACAATGAGCAGTTCTTC
CDR3aa: CASSLGGSGTPDNEQFF

d_gene: -
j_gene: TRBJ2-7
abundance: many
v_gene: TRBV6-5
CDR3nt: TGTGCCAGTCTATCGGGCCTCTCCTACGAGCAGTACTTC
CDR3aa: CASLSGLSYEQYF

d_gene: TRBD2
j_gene: TRBJ2-1
abundance: -
v_gene: TRBV20-1
CDR3nt: TGCAGTGTTCTCAGCGGGAGGGCCTACAATGAGCAGTTCTTC
CDR3aa: CSVLSGRAYNEQFF

d_gene: -
j_gene: TRBJ2-4
abundance: many
v_gene: TRBV5-1
CDR3nt: TGCGCCAGCAGCTTGGACGTCGCCATGAGTAACATTCAGTACTTC
CDR3aa: CASSLDVAMSNIQYF